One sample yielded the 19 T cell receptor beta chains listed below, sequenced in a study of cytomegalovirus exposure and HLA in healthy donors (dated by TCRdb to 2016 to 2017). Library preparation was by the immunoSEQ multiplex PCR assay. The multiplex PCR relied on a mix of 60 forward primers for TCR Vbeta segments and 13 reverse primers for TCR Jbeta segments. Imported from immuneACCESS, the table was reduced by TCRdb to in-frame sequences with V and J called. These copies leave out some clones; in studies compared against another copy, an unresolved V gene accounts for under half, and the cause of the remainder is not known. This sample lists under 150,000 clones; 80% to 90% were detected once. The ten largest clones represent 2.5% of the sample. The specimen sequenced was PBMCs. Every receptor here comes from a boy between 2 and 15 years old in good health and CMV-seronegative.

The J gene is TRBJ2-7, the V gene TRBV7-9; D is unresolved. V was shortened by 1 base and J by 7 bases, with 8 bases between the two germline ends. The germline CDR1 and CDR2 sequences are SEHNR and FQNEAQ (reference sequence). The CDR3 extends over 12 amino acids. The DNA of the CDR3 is TGTGCCAGCAGCTTAGAAGTTCGGGAGCAGTACTTC. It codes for CASSLEVREQYF.

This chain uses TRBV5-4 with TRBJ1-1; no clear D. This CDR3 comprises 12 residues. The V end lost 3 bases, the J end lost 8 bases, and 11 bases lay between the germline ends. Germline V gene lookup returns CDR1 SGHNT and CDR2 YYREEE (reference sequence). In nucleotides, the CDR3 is TGTGCCAGCAGCTATCTACAGCTCGAAGCTTTCTTT. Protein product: CASSYLQLEAFF. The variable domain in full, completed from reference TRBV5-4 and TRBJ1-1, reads ETGVTQSPTHLIKTRGQQVTLRCSSQSGHNTVSWYQQALGQGPQFIFQYYREEENGRGNFPPRFSGLQFPNYSSELNVNALELDDSALYLCASSYLQLEAFFGQGTRLTVV.

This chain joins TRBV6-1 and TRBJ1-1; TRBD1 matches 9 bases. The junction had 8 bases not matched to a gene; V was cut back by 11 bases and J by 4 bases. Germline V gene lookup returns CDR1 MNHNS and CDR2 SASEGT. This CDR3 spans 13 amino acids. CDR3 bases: TGTGCCGTCCGGGACAGGGCCGTCACTGAAGCTTTCTTT. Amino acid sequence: CAVRDRAVTEAFF.

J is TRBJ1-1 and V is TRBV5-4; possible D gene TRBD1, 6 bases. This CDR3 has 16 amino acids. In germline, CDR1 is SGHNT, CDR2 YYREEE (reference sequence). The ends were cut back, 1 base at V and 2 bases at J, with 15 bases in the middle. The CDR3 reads CASSLWIGTPNTEAFF. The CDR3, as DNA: TGTGCCAGCAGCTTGTGGATTGGGACACCTAACACTGAAGCTTTCTTT.

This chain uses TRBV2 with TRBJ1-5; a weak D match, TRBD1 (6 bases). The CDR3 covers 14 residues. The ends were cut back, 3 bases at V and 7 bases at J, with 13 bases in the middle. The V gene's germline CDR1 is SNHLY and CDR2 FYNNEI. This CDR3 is CASSEGQPGQPQHF. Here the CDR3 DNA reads TGTGCCAGCAGTGAGGGACAACCCGGGCAGCCCCAGCATTTT. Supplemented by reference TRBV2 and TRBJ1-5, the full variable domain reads EPEVTQTPSHQVTQMGQEVILRCVPISNHLYFYWYRQILGQKVEFLVSFYNNEISEKSEIFDDQFSVERPDGSNFTLKIRSTKLEDSAMYFCASSEGQPGQPQHFGDGTRLSIL.

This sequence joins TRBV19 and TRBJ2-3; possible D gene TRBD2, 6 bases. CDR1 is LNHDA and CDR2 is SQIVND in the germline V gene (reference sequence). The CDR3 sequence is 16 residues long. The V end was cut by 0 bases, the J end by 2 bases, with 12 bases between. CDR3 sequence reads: CASSIDGGVVTDTQYF. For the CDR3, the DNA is TGTGCCAGTAGTATAGACGGCGGGGTGGTCACAGATACGCAGTATTTT.

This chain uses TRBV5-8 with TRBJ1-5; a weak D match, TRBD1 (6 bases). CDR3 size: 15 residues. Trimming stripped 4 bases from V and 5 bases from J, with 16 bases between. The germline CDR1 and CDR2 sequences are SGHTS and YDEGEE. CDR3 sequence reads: CASSPGTLGDQPQHF. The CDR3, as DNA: TGTGCCAGCAGCCCCGGGACACTGGGGGATCAGCCCCAGCATTTT.

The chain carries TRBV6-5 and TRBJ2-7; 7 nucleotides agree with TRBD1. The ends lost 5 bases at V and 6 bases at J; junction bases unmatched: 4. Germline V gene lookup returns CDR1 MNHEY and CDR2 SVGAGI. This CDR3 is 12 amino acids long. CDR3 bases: TGTGCCAGCAGTACCAGGGACAGCGAGCAGTACTTC. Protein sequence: CASSTRDSEQYF.

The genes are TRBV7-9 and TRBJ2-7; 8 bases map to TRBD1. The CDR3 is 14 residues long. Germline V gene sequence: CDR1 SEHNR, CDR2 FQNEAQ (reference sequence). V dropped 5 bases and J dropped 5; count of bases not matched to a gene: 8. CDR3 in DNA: TGTGCCAGCAGCCCTAGGCAGGGGGCGGACGAGCAGTACTTC. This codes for CASSPRQGADEQYF.

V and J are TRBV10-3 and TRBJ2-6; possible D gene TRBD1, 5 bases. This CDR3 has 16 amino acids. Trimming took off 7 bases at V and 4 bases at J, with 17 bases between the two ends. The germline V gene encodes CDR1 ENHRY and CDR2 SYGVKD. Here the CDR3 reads CAINEGQGTGANVLTF. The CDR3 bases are TGTGCCATCAACGAAGGGCAGGGTACCGGGGCCAACGTCCTGACTTTC.

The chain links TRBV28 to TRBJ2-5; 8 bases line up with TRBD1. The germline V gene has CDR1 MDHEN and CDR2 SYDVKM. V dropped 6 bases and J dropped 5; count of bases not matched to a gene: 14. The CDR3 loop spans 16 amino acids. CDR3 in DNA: TGTGCCAGCAGCAAGGACAGGGTTGGCTTCGGGGAGACCCAGTACTTC. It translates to CASSKDRVGFGETQYF.

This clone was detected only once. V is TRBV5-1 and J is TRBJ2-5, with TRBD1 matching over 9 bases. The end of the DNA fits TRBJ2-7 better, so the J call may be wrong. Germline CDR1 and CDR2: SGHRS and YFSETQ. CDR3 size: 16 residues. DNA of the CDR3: TGCGCCAGCAGCTTGCTGGACAGGGGACCTCCCTACGAGCAGTACTTC. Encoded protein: CASSLLDRGPPYEQYF.

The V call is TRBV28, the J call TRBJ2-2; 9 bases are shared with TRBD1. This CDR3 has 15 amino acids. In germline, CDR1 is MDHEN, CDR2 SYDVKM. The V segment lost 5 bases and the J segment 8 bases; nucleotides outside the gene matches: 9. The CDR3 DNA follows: TGTGCCAGCAGTCCTACCACAGGGGGCTGGGGGGAGCTGTTTTTT. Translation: CASSPTTGGWGELFF.

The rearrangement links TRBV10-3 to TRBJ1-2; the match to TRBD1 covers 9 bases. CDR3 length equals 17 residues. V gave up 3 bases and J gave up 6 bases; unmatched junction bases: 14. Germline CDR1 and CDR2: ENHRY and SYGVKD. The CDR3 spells CAISDSTGTGFSDGYTF. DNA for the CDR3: TGTGCCATCAGTGATTCTACTGGGACAGGGTTTTCGGATGGCTACACCTTC.

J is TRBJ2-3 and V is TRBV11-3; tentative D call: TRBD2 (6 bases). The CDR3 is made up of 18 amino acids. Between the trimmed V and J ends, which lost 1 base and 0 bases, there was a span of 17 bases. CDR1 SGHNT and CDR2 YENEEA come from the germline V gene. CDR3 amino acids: CASSLGVRGFPSTDTQYF. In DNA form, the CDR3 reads TGTGCCAGCAGCTTAGGCGTACGGGGGTTCCCTAGCACAGATACGCAGTATTTT.

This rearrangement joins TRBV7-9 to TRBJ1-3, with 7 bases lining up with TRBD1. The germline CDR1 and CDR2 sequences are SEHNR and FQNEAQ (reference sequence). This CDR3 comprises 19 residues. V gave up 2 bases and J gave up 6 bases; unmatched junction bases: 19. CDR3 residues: CASSLKQGPTWLLKNTIYF. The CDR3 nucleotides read TGTGCCAGCAGCTTAAAACAGGGGCCTACTTGGCTCCTAAAAAACACCATATATTTT.

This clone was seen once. The CDR3 DNA reads as TGTGCCACCAGCAGAGGGGGCGGGACAGGGATAGGGAACACTGAAGCTTTCTTT. Protein: CATSRGGGTGIGNTEAFF. The chain joins TRBV15 to TRBJ1-1, with 9 bases matching TRBD1. With 1 base clipped from V and 1 base from J, the junction kept 10 bases outside the gene matches. This CDR3 comprises 18 residues. Germline V gives CDR1 LNHNV, CDR2 YYDKDF (reference sequence).

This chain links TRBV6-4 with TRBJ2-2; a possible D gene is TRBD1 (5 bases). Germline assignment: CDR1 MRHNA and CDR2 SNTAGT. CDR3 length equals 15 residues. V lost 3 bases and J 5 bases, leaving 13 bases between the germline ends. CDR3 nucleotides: TGTGCCAGCAGTGAAGAGGCAGGGATGACCGGGGAGCTGTTTTTT. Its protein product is CASSEEAGMTGELFF.

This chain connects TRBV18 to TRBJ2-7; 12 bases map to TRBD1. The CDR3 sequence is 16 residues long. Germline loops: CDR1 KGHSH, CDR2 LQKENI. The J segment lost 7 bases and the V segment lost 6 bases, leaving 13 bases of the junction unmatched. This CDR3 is CASSVKTGQGAEEQYF. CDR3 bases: TGTGCCAGCTCCGTAAAGACGGGACAGGGGGCTGAGGAGCAGTACTTC. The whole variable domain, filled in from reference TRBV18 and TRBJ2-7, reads NAGVMQNPRHLVRRRGQEARLRCSPMKGHSHVYWYRQLPEEGLKFMVYLQKENIIDESGMPKERFSAEFPKEGPSILRIQQVVRGDSAAYFCASSVKTGQGAEEQYFGPGTRLTVT.